This T cell receptor beta chain stems from a study of T cell changes during pregnancy in multiple sclerosis. Repertoires were generated with immunoSEQ multiplex PCR, while TCRdb's copy carries only in-frame clones and drops some. The profile shows fewer than 90,000 clones, 94% of them singletons. The germline V and J ends were trimmed by 6 bases and 7 bases, with 24 bases remaining between them. The CDR3 runs to 16 residues. Looked up from germline, CDR1 is MNHEY and CDR2 is SMNVEV (reference sequence). This chain uses TRBV27 with TRBJ2-5; D is perhaps TRBD2 (6 bases). The source of this sequence is a female donor in good health, enrolled as a control in a pregnancy study. The material was peripheral blood, obtained after pregnancy. The chain's CDR3 is CASSKYRAGLDRTQYF. The CDR3 coding sequence is TGTGCCAGCAGCAAATATCGGGCGGGACTGGATAGGACCCAGTACTTC.